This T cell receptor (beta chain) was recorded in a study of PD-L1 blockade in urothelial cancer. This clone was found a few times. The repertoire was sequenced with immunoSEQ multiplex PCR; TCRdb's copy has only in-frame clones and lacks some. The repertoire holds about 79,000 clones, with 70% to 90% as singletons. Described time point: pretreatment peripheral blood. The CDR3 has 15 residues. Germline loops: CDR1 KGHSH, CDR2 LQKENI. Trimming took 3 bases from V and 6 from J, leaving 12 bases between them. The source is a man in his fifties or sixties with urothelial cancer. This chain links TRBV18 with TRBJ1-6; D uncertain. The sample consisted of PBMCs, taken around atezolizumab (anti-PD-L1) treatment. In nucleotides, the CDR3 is TGTGCCAGCTCACCCCTGGCCGATACTAATTCACCCCTCCACTTT. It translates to CASSPLADTNSPLHF.